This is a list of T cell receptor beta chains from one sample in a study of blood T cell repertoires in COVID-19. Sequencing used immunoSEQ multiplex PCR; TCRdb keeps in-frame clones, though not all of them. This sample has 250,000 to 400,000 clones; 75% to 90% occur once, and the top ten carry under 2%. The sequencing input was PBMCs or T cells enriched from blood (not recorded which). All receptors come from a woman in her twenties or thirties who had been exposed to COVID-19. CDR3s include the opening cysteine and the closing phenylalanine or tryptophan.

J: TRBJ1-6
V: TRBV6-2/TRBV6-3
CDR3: CASSYTRWSLHF

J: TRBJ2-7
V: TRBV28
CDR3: CASSQGTSGRKWSYEQYF

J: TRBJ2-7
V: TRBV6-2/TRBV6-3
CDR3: CASSYAGLTSGSYEQYF

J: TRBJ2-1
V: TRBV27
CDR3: CASSLLAGLDNEQFF

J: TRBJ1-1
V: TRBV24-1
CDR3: CATRSGTGIYGEAFF

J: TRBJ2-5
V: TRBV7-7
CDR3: CASSPKETQYF

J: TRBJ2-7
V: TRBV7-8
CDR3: CASSPGQNEQYF

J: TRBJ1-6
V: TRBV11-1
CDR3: CASSFNRDRYSPLHF

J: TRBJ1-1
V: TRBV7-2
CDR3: CASSLQGRNTEAFF

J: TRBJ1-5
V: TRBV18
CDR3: CASSPSTVSNQPQHF

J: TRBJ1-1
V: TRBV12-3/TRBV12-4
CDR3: CASSFREGTEAFF

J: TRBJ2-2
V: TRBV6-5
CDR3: CASSLGGPGTGELFF

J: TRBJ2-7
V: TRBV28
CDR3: CASSAGTRTYEQYF

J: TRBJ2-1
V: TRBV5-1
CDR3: CASSGTGQHEQFF

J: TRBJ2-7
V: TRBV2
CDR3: CASSWTSGRAKEQYF

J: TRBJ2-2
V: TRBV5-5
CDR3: CASSKRTSTNTGELFF

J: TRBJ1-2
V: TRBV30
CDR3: CAWVGGGYGYTF

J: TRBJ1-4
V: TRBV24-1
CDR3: CATSDPDGATNEKLFF

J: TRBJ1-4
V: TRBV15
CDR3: CATSRDPGQGDEKLFF

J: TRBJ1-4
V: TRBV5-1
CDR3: CASSSLPVENRGEKLFF

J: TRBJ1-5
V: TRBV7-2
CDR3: CASSLKTGGQPQHF

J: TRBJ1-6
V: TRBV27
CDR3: CASGTGTRHSPLHF

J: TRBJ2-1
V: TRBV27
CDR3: CASSLMQGMYEQFF

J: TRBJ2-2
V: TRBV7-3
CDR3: CASSLSTRGLAGELFF

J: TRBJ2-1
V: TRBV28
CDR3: CASMGLAVNEQFF

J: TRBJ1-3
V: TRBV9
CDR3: CASSSSGVISGNTIYF

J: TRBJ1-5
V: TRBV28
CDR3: CASRRLDRANQPQHF

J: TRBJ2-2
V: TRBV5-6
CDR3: CASIRTGGTGELFF

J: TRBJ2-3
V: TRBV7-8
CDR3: CASSRAGGPRTDTQYF

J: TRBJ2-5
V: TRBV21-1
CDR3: CASSSVDQLAGDGTQYF

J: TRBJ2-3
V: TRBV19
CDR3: CASSEPGLQDTQYF

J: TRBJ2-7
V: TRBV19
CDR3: CASSIWQGNYEQYF

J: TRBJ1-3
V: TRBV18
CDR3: CASSTREHNGNTIYF

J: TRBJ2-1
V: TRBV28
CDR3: CASRPPGQGLGEQFF

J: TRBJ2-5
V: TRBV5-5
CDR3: CASSSQTGGQETQYF

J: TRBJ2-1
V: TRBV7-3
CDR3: CASRDSPIGEQFF

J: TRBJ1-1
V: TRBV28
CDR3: CASSLEVALNTEAFF

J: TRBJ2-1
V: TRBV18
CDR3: CASSPPVVQAQQFF

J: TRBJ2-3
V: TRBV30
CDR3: CAWSPGQGADTQYF

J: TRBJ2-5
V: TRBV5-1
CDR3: CASSLVSGSETQYF

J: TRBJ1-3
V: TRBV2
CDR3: CASRAEVSGNTIYF

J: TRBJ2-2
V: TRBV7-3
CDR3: CASSFGQGRTGELFF

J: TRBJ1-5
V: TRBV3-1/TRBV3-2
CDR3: CASSQLYSNQPQHF

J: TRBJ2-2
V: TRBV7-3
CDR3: CASRLDSFANTGELFF

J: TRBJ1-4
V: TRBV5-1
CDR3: CASSRTGSNEKLFF

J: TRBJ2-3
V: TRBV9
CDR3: CASSGLLPSKSSTDTQYF

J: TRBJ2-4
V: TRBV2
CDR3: CASSVLAGMAKNIQYF

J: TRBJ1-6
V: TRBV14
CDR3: CASSVIGGSPLHF

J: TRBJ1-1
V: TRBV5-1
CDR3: CASSLYSRQNTEAFF

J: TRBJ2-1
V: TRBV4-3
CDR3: CASSQDLTGQASYNEQFF

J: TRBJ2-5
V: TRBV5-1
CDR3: CASSLEETQYF

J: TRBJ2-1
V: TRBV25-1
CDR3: CASSELGGGTSGRNEQFF